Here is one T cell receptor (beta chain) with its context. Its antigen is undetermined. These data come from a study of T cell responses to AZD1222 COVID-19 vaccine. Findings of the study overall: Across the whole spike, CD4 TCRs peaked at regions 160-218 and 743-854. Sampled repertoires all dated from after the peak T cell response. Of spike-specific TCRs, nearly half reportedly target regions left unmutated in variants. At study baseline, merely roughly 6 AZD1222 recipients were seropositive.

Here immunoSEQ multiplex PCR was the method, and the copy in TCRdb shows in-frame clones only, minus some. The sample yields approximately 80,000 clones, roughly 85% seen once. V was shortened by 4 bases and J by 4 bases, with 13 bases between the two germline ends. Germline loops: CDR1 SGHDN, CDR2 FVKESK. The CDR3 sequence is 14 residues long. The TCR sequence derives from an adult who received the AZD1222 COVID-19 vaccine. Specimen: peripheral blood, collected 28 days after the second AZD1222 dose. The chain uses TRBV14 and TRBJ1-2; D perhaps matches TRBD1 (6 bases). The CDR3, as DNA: TGTGCCAGCAGCCTTCACAGGGATAGCTATGGCTACACCTTC. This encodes CASSLHRDSYGYTF.